The sequence of this T cell receptor beta chain was determined in a study of cytomegalovirus exposure and HLA in healthy donors. This PCR relied on a set of 60 Vbeta primers and 13 Jbeta primers. Sequencing was performed with immunoSEQ multiplex PCR; in TCRdb, only in-frame clones are kept and a portion is missing. The sample lists about 160,000 clones; 70% to 80% were seen once. What was sequenced was PBMCs. The origin of this receptor is a man aged 50 to 59 in good health and CMV-seropositive.

The CDR3 DNA reads TGTGCCACCAGCCCTATTGGGACAGATTTTAATTCACCCCTCCACTTT. Translated, it gives CATSPIGTDFNSPLHF. The genes are TRBV15 and TRBJ1-6; 7 bases map to TRBD1. The CDR3 is 16 residues long. The V and J ends lost 5 bases and 6 bases, in that order; junction bases with no gene match: 10. The germline gives CDR1 LNHNV, CDR2 YYDKDF (reference sequence).